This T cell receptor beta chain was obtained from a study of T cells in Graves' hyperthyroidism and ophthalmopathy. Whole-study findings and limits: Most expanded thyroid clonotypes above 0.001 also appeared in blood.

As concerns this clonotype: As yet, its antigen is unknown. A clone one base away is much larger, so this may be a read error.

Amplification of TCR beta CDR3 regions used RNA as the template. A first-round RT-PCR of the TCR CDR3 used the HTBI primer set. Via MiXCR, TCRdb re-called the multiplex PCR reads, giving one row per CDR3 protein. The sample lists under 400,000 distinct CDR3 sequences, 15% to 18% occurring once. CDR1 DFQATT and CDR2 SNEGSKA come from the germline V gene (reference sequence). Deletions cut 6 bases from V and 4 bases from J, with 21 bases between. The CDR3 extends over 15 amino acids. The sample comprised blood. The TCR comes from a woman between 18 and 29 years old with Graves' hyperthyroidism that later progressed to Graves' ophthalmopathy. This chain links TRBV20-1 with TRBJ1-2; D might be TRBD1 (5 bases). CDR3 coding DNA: TGCAGTGCCGGTAGCCACCTGGCAGGGACCTATGGCTACACCTTC. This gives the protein CSAGSHLAGTYGYTF.